This T cell receptor (beta chain) was sequenced in a study of cytomegalovirus exposure and HLA in healthy donors. Across the whole study: Of roughly 400 genotyped donors, about 81% grouped in the Caucasian-associated ancestry cluster.

The PCR made use of 60 Vbeta and 13 Jbeta primers. Per the original data handling: Per a later analysis, the number of unique TCR beta chains was about 78 million, of which roughly 10 million were shared. Assay used: immunoSEQ multiplex PCR; TCRdb lists only in-frame clones, some missing. D and trimming come from the DNA, and the V and J calls and clone size come from that table. Of 150,000 to 170,000 clones detected, roughly 77% appear once; the ten largest clones hold around 7.2%. On this clone: The antigen is unknown.

Study findings and constraints: Later analysis demonstrated an association between a missense DCLRE1C variant and TCR beta V- and J-gene trimming.

CDR1 LGHNT and CDR2 FRNRAP come from the germline V gene. This CDR3 has 16 amino acids. V lost 3 bases, J lost 9 bases, and 14 bases stayed unmatched. Sequencing was done on a sample of PBMCs. The V call is TRBV12-5, the J call TRBJ2-1, with 7 bases identical to TRBD1. This clonotype was sampled from a man in his thirties or forties in good health and CMV-seropositive. CDR3 nucleotides: TGTGCTAGTGGTTTTACCATGACAGGGATTTTGGGTGAGCAGTTCTTC. Translated, it gives CASGFTMTGILGEQFF. Together with reference TRBV12-5 and TRBJ2-1, the CDR3 gives the full variable domain: DARVTQTPRHKVTEMGQEVTMRCQPILGHNTVFWYRQTMMQGLELLAYFRNRAPLDDSGMPKDRFSAEMPDATLATLKIQPSEPRDSAVYFCASGFTMTGILGEQFFGPGTRLTVL.